The T cell receptor beta chain described here comes from a study of T cell responses to AZD1222 COVID-19 vaccine. TCRdb keeps only in-frame clones here, not all; method: immunoSEQ multiplex PCR. The top ten hold roughly 4.4% of the sample, which has some 150,000 clones, under 95% seen once. Points on this clone: The antigen is not known.

CDR1 and CDR2 (germline): SGDLS, YYNGEE. V lost 3 bases and J lost 5; bases outside the gene matches: 9. The CDR3 has 15 amino acids. General observations from the study: Repertoire collection took place solely once the T cell response had peaked. Increased Spike-specific TCR breadth and depth were observed after two AZD1222 doses. Distributed over spike, vaccine-associated CD4 TCRs predominated at 160-218 and 743-854. Females made up more of the donors, who were largely white British, and clonal diversity may have come out too low.

The V gene is TRBV9, the J gene TRBJ1-2, with 8 bases lining up with TRBD1. This TCR was sampled from an adult in good health. The material sequenced was peripheral blood, taken on day 0 of MenACWY control vaccination. CDR3 loop: CASSATPGQVYGYTF. CDR3 DNA sequence: TGTGCCAGCAGCGCAACACCGGGACAGGTTTATGGCTACACCTTC.